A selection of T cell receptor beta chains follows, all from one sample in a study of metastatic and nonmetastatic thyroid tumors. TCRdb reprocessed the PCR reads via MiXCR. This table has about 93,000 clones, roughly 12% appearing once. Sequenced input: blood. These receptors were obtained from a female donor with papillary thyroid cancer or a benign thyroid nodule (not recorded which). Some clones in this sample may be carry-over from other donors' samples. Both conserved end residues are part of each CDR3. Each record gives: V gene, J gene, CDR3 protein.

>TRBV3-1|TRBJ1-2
CASSQNLGQGAAAYF
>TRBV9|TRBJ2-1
CASSADPGQQYNEQFF
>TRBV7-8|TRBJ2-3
CASSPPRAGADTQYF
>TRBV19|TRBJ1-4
CASSRGQLENEKLFF
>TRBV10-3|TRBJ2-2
CAITEGQGPTGELFF
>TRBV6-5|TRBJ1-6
CASSYGQRYNSPLHF
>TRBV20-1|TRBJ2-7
CSATIPGQGVYEQYF
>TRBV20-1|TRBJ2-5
CSAGGLVETQYF
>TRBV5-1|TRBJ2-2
CASSPQGVGTGELFF
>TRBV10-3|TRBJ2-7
CAVSGSEREKQYF
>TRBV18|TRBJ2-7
CASSPGGYYEQYF
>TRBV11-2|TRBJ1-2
CASSPTGTWGGYTF
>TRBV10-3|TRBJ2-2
CAIRGQGRGGELFF
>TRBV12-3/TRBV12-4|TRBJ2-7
CASRDGNNDEQYF
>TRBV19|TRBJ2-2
CASSTRGGPFTGELFF
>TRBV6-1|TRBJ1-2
CASNQLQGYYGYTF
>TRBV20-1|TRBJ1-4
CSARDFRAGGDEKLFF
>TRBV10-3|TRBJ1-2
CAISERGQFYGYTF
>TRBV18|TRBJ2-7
CASSPPWRQYEQYF
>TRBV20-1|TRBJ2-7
CSARPLQGTYEQYF
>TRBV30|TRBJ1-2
CAWRGSSAYGYTF
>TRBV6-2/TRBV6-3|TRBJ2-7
CASSSAYEQYF